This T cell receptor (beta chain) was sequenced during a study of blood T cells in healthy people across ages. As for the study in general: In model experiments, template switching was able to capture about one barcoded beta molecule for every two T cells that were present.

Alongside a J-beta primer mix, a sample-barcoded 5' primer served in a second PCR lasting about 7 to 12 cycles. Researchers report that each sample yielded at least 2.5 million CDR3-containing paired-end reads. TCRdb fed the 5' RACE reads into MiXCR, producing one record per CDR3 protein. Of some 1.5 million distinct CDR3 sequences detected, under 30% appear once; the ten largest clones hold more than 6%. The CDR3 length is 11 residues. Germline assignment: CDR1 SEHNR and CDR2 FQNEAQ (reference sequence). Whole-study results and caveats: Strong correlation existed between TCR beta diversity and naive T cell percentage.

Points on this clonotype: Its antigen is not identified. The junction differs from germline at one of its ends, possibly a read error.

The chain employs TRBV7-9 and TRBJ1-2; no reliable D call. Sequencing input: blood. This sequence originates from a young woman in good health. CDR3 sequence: CAGSVDSGYTF. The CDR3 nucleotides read TGTGCCGGCAGCGTCGACTCTGGCTACACCTTC.